This is a list of T cell receptor beta chains from one sample in a study of CD8 T cells in ankylosing spondylitis. Each CDR3 protein gets one entry after TCRdb re-called the 5' RACE reads with MiXCR. The repertoire holds under 170,000 distinct CDR3 sequences, with under 55% as singletons. Sequenced: synovial fluid, either unsorted or a sorted T cell fraction (not recorded which). Receptor source: a male donor with ankylosing spondylitis. CDR3s include the opening cysteine and the closing phenylalanine or tryptophan. A D gene is named only where the DNA matches it firmly. Not all rows give a size; the values are once, few, many and, for expanded clones, a class.

TRBV10-3,.,.,TRBJ1-1,TGTGCCATCAGTGAGTCGGGTGCAGAACCTCAAGCTTTCTTT,CAISESGAEPQAFF
TRBV19,.,many,TRBJ2-1,TGTGCCAGTAGTACTCCAGGGGACTACACGGGTGAGCAGTTCTTC,CASSTPGDYTGEQFF
TRBV18,.,once,TRBJ1-1,TGTGCCAGCGTCCAAACAGGGTTCATGAACACTGAAGCTTTCTTT,CASVQTGFMNTEAFF
TRBV20-1,.,once,TRBJ1-1,TGCAGTGCCAAGAAGATAACTCTTACCATGAACACTGAAGCTTTCTTT,CSAKKITLTMNTEAFF
TRBV27,.,few,TRBJ2-1,TGTGCCAGCAGTAAGACAAGGACATTACCCAATGAGCAGTTCTTC,CASSKTRTLPNEQFF
TRBV11-2,.,few,TRBJ2-1,TGTGCCAGCAGCCCCTCCAACAGGGATGAGCAGTTCTTC,CASSPSNRDEQFF
TRBV12-3/TRBV12-4,TRBD2,.,TRBJ2-3,TGTGCCAGCAGCCGGACTAGCGGGCACACAGATACGCAGTATTTT,CASSRTSGHTDTQYF
TRBV4-1,TRBD1,.,TRBJ1-6,TGCGCCAGCAGCCATCGGGACAGCCTCTCGGCCCTCCACTTT,CASSHRDSLSALHF
TRBV4-3,.,.,TRBJ2-1,TGCGCCAGCAGCCAGGCGTCGAATTACAATGAGCAGTTCTTC,CASSQASNYNEQFF
TRBV20-1,.,.,TRBJ2-7,TGCAGTGCTAGGGACTACGGATACGAGCAGTACTTC,CSARDYGYEQYF
TRBV5-6,.,.,TRBJ2-1,TGTGCCAGCAGCTTGGCCGGGGTAAATGAGCAGTTCTTC,CASSLAGVNEQFF
TRBV7-9,.,.,TRBJ1-4,TGTGCCACGGAGGGGCTGGAAAAACTGTTTTTT,CATEGLEKLFF
TRBV29-1,.,.,TRBJ2-1,TGCAGCGTTCCCGGGCAGGCCTACAATGAGCAGTTCTTC,CSVPGQAYNEQFF
TRBV15,TRBD1,.,TRBJ2-1,TGTGCCACCAGCGAACAGGGGGCCGTGGTCGATGAGCAGTTCTTC,CATSEQGAVVDEQFF
TRBV10-3,TRBD1,few,TRBJ2-7,TGTGCCATCAGTCGGGACAGGATCATCCCGTTCTACGAGCAGTACTTC,CAISRDRIIPFYEQYF
TRBV28,.,.,TRBJ1-3,TGTGCCAGCACCCGAACAGCCTTCTCTGGAAACACCATATATTTT,CASTRTAFSGNTIYF
TRBV16,.,.,TRBJ2-5,TGTGCCAGCAGCCAATGGCTAGAGAAGGGAGAGACCCAGTACTTC,CASSQWLEKGETQYF
TRBV12-3/TRBV12-4,.,.,TRBJ1-1,TGTGCCAGCAGTTTCGGCCGGAACACTGAAGCTTTCTTT,CASSFGRNTEAFF
TRBV12-3/TRBV12-4,.,.,TRBJ2-7,TGTGCCAGCAGTTTAGGCGATACAGGGTTCCCCTACGAGCAGTACTTC,CASSLGDTGFPYEQYF
TRBV4-1,.,.,TRBJ1-1,TGCGCCAGCAGCCTCCTGGGCATCTTGAACACTGAAGCTTTCTTT,CASSLLGILNTEAFF
TRBV15,TRBD2,few,TRBJ2-1,TGTGCCACCAGCAGAACACGTACAGCGGGGTTTTGGGATGAGCAGTTCTTC,CATSRTRTAGFWDEQFF
TRBV28,.,.,TRBJ2-7,TGTGCCAGCAGTTTAATTATTGGGATCGGGCAGTACTTC,CASSLIIGIGQYF
TRBV20-1,.,.,TRBJ2-1,TGCAGCGCCGCGAGGTTCTTTGAGCAGTTCTTC,CSAARFFEQFF
TRBV10-3,.,.,TRBJ2-7,TGTGCCATCAGTGAGTCGAGGCGGACTAACGAGCAGTACTTC,CAISESRRTNEQYF
TRBV7-9,TRBD1,many,TRBJ1-1,TGTGCCAGCAGCGCCCACGACAGGGACAACACTGAAGCTTTCTTT,CASSAHDRDNTEAFF
TRBV19,.,.,TRBJ1-5,TGTGCCAGTAGCCCTCGGACGGGTAGCAATCAGCCCCAGCATTTT,CASSPRTGSNQPQHF
TRBV6-4,TRBD1,.,TRBJ2-1,TGTGCCAGCAGTGACGGTCAGGGGGCGAATGAGCAGTTCTTC,CASSDGQGANEQFF
TRBV9,TRBD2,.,TRBJ2-1,TGTGCCAGCAGCGTAGGCACTAGCGGTTCGGAGGAGCAGTTCTTC,CASSVGTSGSEEQFF
TRBV20-1,.,.,TRBJ1-5,TGCAGTGCTAGAGATCATAGTATATTCCGGAGGGGGAACAATCAGCCCCAGCATTTT,CSARDHSIFRRGNNQPQHF
TRBV6-1,TRBD1,many,TRBJ2-7,TGTGCCACCGACCAGGGGGATTCGTACGAGCAGTACTTC,CATDQGDSYEQYF
TRBV4-1,.,.,TRBJ1-4,TGCGCCAGCAGCCGTAGGAGGGTTCGAGCTAATGAAAAACTGTTTTTT,CASSRRRVRANEKLFF
TRBV6-1,TRBD2,.,TRBJ2-1,TGTGCCAGCAGAACTAGCGGGGGGGCTCCCTCCTACAATGAGCAGTTCTTC,CASRTSGGAPSYNEQFF
TRBV7-7,.,.,TRBJ2-2,TGTGCTAGCAGCTTAGATTGGGGGCTGAACACCGGGGAGCTGTTTTTT,CASSLDWGLNTGELFF
TRBV7-9,.,few,TRBJ1-1,TGTGCCAGCAGCTATTGGACGGTACTCATGAACACTGAAGCTTTCTTT,CASSYWTVLMNTEAFF
TRBV15,.,many,TRBJ2-1,TGTGCCACCAGCAGAGAAGGGGGGCCTGGCAATGAGCAGTTCTTC,CATSREGGPGNEQFF
TRBV28,.,.,TRBJ1-4,TGTGCCAGCAGTTCCATCCGACAGTTGACTAATGAAAAACTGTTTTTT,CASSSIRQLTNEKLFF
TRBV7-9,TRBD1,.,TRBJ2-7,TGTGCCAGCAGCTTAGGAGGGGAGACAGGGACCAACTACGAGCAGTACTTC,CASSLGGETGTNYEQYF
TRBV25-1,TRBD2,.,TRBJ2-7,TGTGCCAGCAGTTACGGACTAGCGGATACCTACGAGCAGTACTTC,CASSYGLADTYEQYF
TRBV12-3/TRBV12-4,.,.,TRBJ2-2,TGTGCCAGCAGTTTCACCGGGGGTAACACCGGGGAGCTGTTTTTT,CASSFTGGNTGELFF
TRBV5-4,.,.,TRBJ1-1,TGTGCCAGCAGCGACTACCGCCGAATGAACACTGAAGCTTTCTTT,CASSDYRRMNTEAFF
TRBV18,TRBD2,few,TRBJ2-4,TGTGCCAGCTCACCACGACTAGCGGGATTCAAAAACATTCAGTACTTC,CASSPRLAGFKNIQYF
TRBV4-1,TRBD2,.,TRBJ2-3,TGCGCCAGCAGCCAGAGGGGAACTAGCGGGCCCCATCGCACAGATACGCAGTATTTT,CASSQRGTSGPHRTDTQYF
TRBV12-3/TRBV12-4,.,.,TRBJ1-1,TGTGCCAGCAGTTTGTACACACACAACACTGAAGCTTTCTTT,CASSLYTHNTEAFF
TRBV20-1,.,.,TRBJ2-7,TGCAGTGCCCCAGTAGACGTCTATAGGCCCTACGAGCAGTACTTC,CSAPVDVYRPYEQYF
TRBV2,.,.,TRBJ1-1,TGTGCCAGCCGGGGGAGGTTATGCACTGAAGCTTTCTTT,CASRGRLCTEAFF
TRBV4-1,TRBD2,once,TRBJ2-3,TGCGCCAGCAGCCAAGAGGAGTTCGAGCGGGGTAGTGCAGATACGCAGTATTTT,CASSQEEFERGSADTQYF
TRBV12-3/TRBV12-4,TRBD2,few,TRBJ2-1,TGTGCCAGCAGTTTCGGACTAGCGGGACCCGCTATCTACAATGAGCAGTTCTTC,CASSFGLAGPAIYNEQFF
TRBV6-2/TRBV6-3,.,.,TRBJ1-5,TGTGCCAGCAGCGGGGGCGAGAATCAGCCCCAGCATTTT,CASSGGENQPQHF